These 17 T cell receptor beta chains were all obtained from the same sample, sequenced in a study of control samples from healthy donors and cancer patients. Method: immunoSEQ multiplex PCR; TCRdb's copy keeps in-frame clones and lacks some. This table holds about 26,000 clones, roughly 80% found once. Sequenced input: PBMCs. The receptors shown here come from a man in his sixties with colorectal cancer.

This clone has only a few counts. V and J are TRBV25-1 and TRBJ1-6; TRBD1 matches at 9 bases. This CDR3 has 13 residues. Germline trimming cut 6 bases from V and 7 bases from J; bases unmatched to any gene: 1. Germline V gene lookup returns CDR1 MGHDK and CDR2 SYGVNS. CDR3 region: CASRDRGNSPLHF. The CDR3 region has the DNA TGTGCCAGCAGGGACAGGGGAAATTCACCCCTCCACTTT.

The rearrangement links TRBV27 to TRBJ2-5, with 8 nucleotides matching TRBD2. There are 14 residues in the CDR3. J was trimmed by 7 bases and V by 3 bases; bases with no gene match: 7. CDR1 and CDR2 from the germline V gene are MNHEY and SMNVEV (reference sequence). CDR3 DNA sequence: TGTGCCAGCAGTTTTCTAAGCGGGGGACGGACCCAGTACTTC. As protein: CASSFLSGGRTQYF.

The chain is built from TRBV4-3 and TRBJ2-1, with D hard to call. There are 15 residues in the CDR3. From germline, CDR1 is LGHNA and CDR2 YSLEER. The V gene lost 7 bases and the J gene lost 0 bases, with 13 bases spanning the gap. CDR3 in amino acids: CASTFTYGSYNEQFF. The CDR3 DNA is TGCGCCAGCACATTTACCTATGGCTCCTACAATGAGCAGTTCTTC.

CDR3 sequence (DNA): TGCGCCAGCAGCCACGAGGGGGCGAGGGGCTACACCTTC. It codes for CASSHEGARGYTF. The chain couples TRBV4-1 to TRBJ1-2, with 7 nucleotides matching TRBD1. The trim removed 3 bases at V and 8 bases at J, leaving 6 bases unmatched. The CDR3 is 13 amino acids. Germline V lookup: CDR1 MGHRA, CDR2 YSYEKL.

The chain joins TRBV6-4 to TRBJ2-2, with D perhaps matching TRBD2 (6 bases). Trimming removed 5 bases from V and 5 bases from J, with 15 bases in between. CDR1 and CDR2 (germline): MRHNA, SNTAGT. CDR3 length: 15 residues. The CDR3: CASSPGDGDTGELFF. The CDR3 DNA is TGTGCCAGCAGTCCGGGGGACGGAGATACCGGGGAGCTGTTTTTT.

This clone was detected once. The gene calls are TRBV10-1 and TRBJ2-7; a weak D match, TRBD1 (5 bases). V dropped 4 bases and J dropped 7 bases, with 17 bases sitting between them. Per germline, CDR1 WNHNN and CDR2 SYGVQD (reference sequence). The CDR3 contains 14 residues. CDR3 sequence reads: CASSVQRQGWEQYV. The CDR3 DNA follows: TGCGCCAGCAGTGTACAACGCCAGGGATGGGAGCAGTACGTC.

The CDR3 region has the DNA TGTGCCAGCAGCTTGTTTCGGGCTAGCGGGGACTATGAGCAGTTCTTC. This encodes CASSLFRASGDYEQFF. The chain links TRBV5-6 to TRBJ2-1; 9 bases are a match to TRBD2. CDR3 length: 16 amino acids. Losses at the gene ends were 1 base for V and 8 bases for J; bases not matched to a gene: 10. CDR1 SGHDT and CDR2 YYEEEE come from the germline V gene.

This chain connects TRBV7-7 to TRBJ2-3; D remains unclear. Germline V gene sequence: CDR1 SSHAT, CDR2 FNYEAQ (reference sequence). V shed 2 bases and J shed 2 bases, with 11 bases lying between them. This CDR3 region has 15 residues. The CDR3 DNA reads TGTGCCAGCAGCTTAAACCCCAGCAACACAGATACGCAGTATTTT. Its translation: CASSLNPSNTDTQYF.

The chain joins TRBV2 to TRBJ1-1; D unclear. CDR1 is SNHLY, CDR2 FYNNEI, per germline. Trimming cost V 6 bases and J 2 bases, with 13 bases left between them. The CDR3 has 14 amino acids. The CDR3 here is CASRNEYGNTEAFF. CDR3 DNA sequence: TGTGCCAGCAGGAACGAGTATGGAAACACTGAAGCTTTCTTT.

V is TRBV7-9 and J is TRBJ1-2; D uncertain. CDR3 length: 15 amino acids. Trimming took 5 bases from V and 3 from J, leaving 16 bases between them. The germline V gene encodes CDR1 SEHNR and CDR2 FQNEAQ (reference sequence). Here the CDR3 reads CASSTQHQTDYGYTF. DNA for the CDR3: TGTGCCAGCAGCACCCAACACCAAACGGACTATGGCTACACCTTC.

This sequence joins TRBV5-4 and TRBJ1-1; no firm D call. Germline values: CDR1 SGHNT, CDR2 YYREEE (reference sequence). V was cut by 1 base and J by 8 bases, with 9 bases left in between. The CDR3 is made up of 12 amino acids. The CDR3 here is CASSLSQTEAFF. The CDR3 bases are TGTGCCAGCAGCTTGTCACAGACCGAAGCTTTCTTT.

This chain joins TRBV4-1 and TRBJ2-7; TRBD1 agrees at 10 bases. V gave up 0 bases and J gave up 6 bases; unmatched junction bases: 5. The CDR3 loop spans 15 amino acids. Germline loops: CDR1 MGHRA, CDR2 YSYEKL. CDR3 nucleotide sequence: TGCGCCAGCAGCCAAGATCGAGGACAGGGGGGCGAGCAGTACTTC. Its protein is CASSQDRGQGGEQYF.

The rearrangement links TRBV18 to TRBJ1-3, with 7 bases fitting TRBD1. Germline loops: CDR1 KGHSH, CDR2 LQKENI. J gave up 0 bases and V 5 bases, and 7 bases lay outside the gene matches. This CDR3 is 16 amino acids long. The CDR3 here is CASSRPGQHSGNTIYF. In DNA, the CDR3 is TGTGCCAGCTCAAGACCGGGACAGCACTCTGGAAACACCATATATTTT.

The chain recombines TRBV7-9 with TRBJ2-1, with 8 bases matching TRBD1. V dropped 6 bases and J dropped 8; count of bases not matched to a gene: 6. Germline CDR1 is SEHNR and CDR2 is FQNEAQ (reference sequence). The CDR3 spans 13 residues. The CDR3 sequence: CASSLRTGYEQFF. The CDR3 DNA follows: TGTGCCAGCAGTCTTAGGACAGGGTATGAGCAGTTCTTC.

The rearrangement uses TRBV4-2 and TRBJ2-1, with TRBD2 identical over 12 bases. CDR1 is LGHNA, CDR2 YNFKEQ, per germline. There are 16 residues in the CDR3. The V and J ends lost 5 bases and 2 bases, in that order; junction bases with no gene match: 4. Written as DNA, the CDR3 is TGTGCCAGCAGCGAACGACTAGCGGGGGCCTACAATGAGCAGTTCTTC. Translating it yields CASSERLAGAYNEQFF.

The chain has TRBV10-3 and TRBJ2-3; D is perhaps TRBD2 (6 bases). CDR1 is ENHRY and CDR2 is SYGVKD in the germline V gene. The CDR3 has 15 amino acids. V was pared by 6 bases and J by 5 bases, with 18 bases between. The CDR3: CAIRLLAGREDTQYF. The CDR3 DNA sequence: TGTGCCATCAGGTTGCTCGCGGGGCGGGAAGATACGCAGTATTTT.

This clone was counted a single time. This sequence joins TRBV2 and TRBJ2-2, with a tentative D call TRBD1 (5 bases). Germline V gene lookup returns CDR1 SNHLY and CDR2 FYNNEI. CDR3 size: 18 residues. V lost 5 bases and J lost 3, with 22 bases in between. In nucleotides, the CDR3 is TGTGCCAGCAGTACCCCCTTAGACCCCAGGGCCGACACCGGGGAGCTGTTTTTT. It encodes CASSTPLDPRADTGELFF.